A selection of T cell receptor beta chains follows, all from one sample in a study of molecular identifiers for immune sequencing clone quantification. Via MiXCR, TCRdb re-called the PCR reads, giving one row per CDR3 protein. The sample has about 630,000 distinct CDR3 sequences, about 25% seen once. Sequencing used naive CD8+ T cells from blood, with Jurkat cell RNA spiked in. Receptors originate from a human donor in good health. Some libraries in this study had Jurkat cell RNA spiked in. The CDR3 runs from the conserved cysteine through the conserved F or W. The D gene is left open where the match is weak. A clone size is listed for some rows: how often the clone was seen (once, few, many), or a class if it is expanded.

TRBV3-1	TRBD1	TRBJ1-5	NA	TGTGCCAGCAGCCAAGAACAGGGGACAGGGGGCGCCGGCAATCAGCCCCGGCATTTT	CASSQEQGTGGAGNQPRHF
TRBV7-6	TRBD1	TRBJ1-1	many	TGTGCCAGCAGCCAGGGACAGGGAATGAACACTGAAGCTTTCTTT	CASSQGQGMNTEAFF
TRBV18	TRBD2	TRBJ2-7	few	TGTGCCAGCTCAGCCGTAGCGGGAGTTATGTACGAGCAGTACTTC	CASSAVAGVMYEQYF
TRBV6-5	NA	TRBJ2-3	many	TGTGCCAGCAGTTACAGGGGGGATACGCAGTATTTT	CASSYRGDTQYF
TRBV7-9	TRBD2	TRBJ2-3	many	TGTGCCAGCAGCCCACCCGGGGCTAGCGGGGGGCCTCGAGCCACAGATACGCAGTATTTT	CASSPPGASGGPRATDTQYF
TRBV7-9	TRBD1	TRBJ2-2	NA	TGTGCCAGCAGCTTACCAAGGACAGGGATCGGAACCGGGGAGCTGTTTTTT	CASSLPRTGIGTGELFF
TRBV13	TRBD1	TRBJ2-3	many	TGTGCCAGCAGCCCAGGGACAGGGGTAGATACGCAGTATTTT	CASSPGTGVDTQYF
TRBV7-9	NA	TRBJ1-2	NA	TGTGCCAGCAGCTCAACAGGGCTTTATGGCTACACCTTC	CASSSTGLYGYTF
TRBV5-1	TRBD1	TRBJ1-1	many	TGCGCCAGCAGCGCCGGACAGGGTATTACTGAAGCTTTCTTT	CASSAGQGITEAFF
TRBV7-6	TRBD2	TRBJ2-7	many	TGTGCCAGCAGCTCCTTAGCGGGGGAACCAATCTACGAGCAGTACTTC	CASSSLAGEPIYEQYF
TRBV6-2/TRBV6-3	NA	TRBJ2-7	many	TGTGCCAGCAGCTATGGGGGGCCCTACGAGCAGTACTTC	CASSYGGPYEQYF
TRBV20-1	NA	TRBJ1-3	once	TGCAGTGCTCCCACCGCGGAGGGTGCCGGAAACTCCATATATTTT	CSAPTAEGAGNSIYF
TRBV5-6	NA	TRBJ2-3	many	TGTGCCAGCAGCCCGGGATTCTCGTCAGATACGCAGTATTTT	CASSPGFSSDTQYF
TRBV20-1	TRBD2	TRBJ2-3	NA	TGCAGTGCTAGACACCTTTATGGTAGCGGGAGGGAGGGCACAGATACGCAGTATTTT	CSARHLYGSGREGTDTQYF